A single T cell receptor beta chain is shown here with its context. The target antigen is unknown. The CDR3 length is 13 residues. Trimming shortened V by 6 bases and J by 5 bases, and 11 bases separated the two germline ends. Germline-derived CDR1 and CDR2 are ENHRY and SYGVKD. The entry originates in a study of shared clonotypes between healthy human individuals. Looking at the study overall: Each donor contributed plates that comprised three CD4 naive, three CD4 memory, two CD8 naive and one CD8 memory. Study-wide points: For naive CD4 cells, 5% to 6.5% of clonotypes were shared across a few donors. Investigators collected only blood, and repertoires in tissues likely differ.

Measured with immunoSEQ multiplex PCR; TCRdb has only the in-frame clones, and not every one. Here the sample spans approximately 2.4 million clones, roughly 95% being singletons. The receptor comes from a man between 18 and 29 years old in good health. The sample comprised naive CD4+ T cells sorted from blood. Noted subset: CD45RA+ positively selected. The chain couples TRBV10-3 to TRBJ1-5; D ambiguous. As DNA, the CDR3 is TGTGCCATCAGCACGGGCCAAGATCAGCCCCAGCATTTT. As protein: CAISTGQDQPQHF.